Each of the 30 T cell receptor beta chains below was sequenced from the same sample in a study of T-cell reconstitution after alpha-beta-depleted transplantation in children. A library of TCRbeta sequences, prepared with unique molecular identifiers, was generated. A single record per CDR3 protein comes from TCRdb applying MiXCR to the PCR reads. The sample has fewer than 150,000 distinct CDR3 sequences; around a tenth are singletons. The sequences come from PBMCs, mostly from graft donor cells, collected 180 days after TCRalphabeta/CD19-depleted stem cell transplant. The receptors come from a girl in the first two years of life who had a stem cell transplant for combined immunodeficiency, so the T cells may come from the graft donor.

Ten or more counts support this clonotype. The rearrangement links TRBV29-1 to TRBJ1-1, with D perhaps TRBD1 (5 bases). Germline V lookup: CDR1 SQVTM, CDR2 ANQGSEA. The CDR3 runs 15 residues. CDR3 in DNA: TGCAGTGCTCCCCGGGGGGGAGCCCTGAGTACTGAAGCTTTCTTT. This gives the protein CSAPRGGALSTEAFF.

This clonotype was seen repeatedly, ten times or more. This sequence joins TRBV12-3 or TRBV12-4 and TRBJ2-7, with TRBD2 matching 10 bases. J lost 3 bases, V lost 6 bases, and 5 bases had no gene match. The CDR3 is 14 residues long. CDR3 region: CASSPGTSVYEQYF. In DNA, the CDR3 is TGTGCCAGCAGCCCCGGGACTAGCGTCTACGAGCAGTACTTC.

This sequence joins TRBV27 and TRBJ2-7, with D tentatively TRBD1 (6 bases). Trimming cost V 5 bases and J 7 bases, with 18 bases left between them. The CDR3 sequence is 14 residues long. Per the germline V gene, CDR1 is MNHEY and CDR2 is SMNVEV (reference sequence). CDR3 protein: CASSPGNNRDEQYF. In DNA form, the CDR3 reads TGTGCCAGCAGTCCGGGAAACAACAGGGATGAGCAGTACTTC.

This clonotype has just a few counts. The J gene is TRBJ1-4, the V gene TRBV25-1; D gene uncertain. Between the trimmed V and J ends, which lost 4 bases and 4 bases, there was a span of 10 bases. CDR1 and CDR2 (germline): MGHDK, SYGVNS. This CDR3 is 14 amino acids long. The CDR3 sequence: CASSGGLLNEKLFF. For the CDR3, the DNA is TGTGCCAGCAGTGGCGGCCTCCTTAATGAAAAACTGTTTTTT.

The chain links TRBV10-3 to TRBJ2-7, with TRBD1 matching 8 bases. After removal of 5 bases from V and 2 bases from J, the junction contained 5 bases not matched to a gene. Germline V gene lookup returns CDR1 ENHRY and CDR2 SYGVKD. The length of the CDR3 is 14 residues. The DNA for the CDR3 is TGTGCCATCAGTCGGACAGGGTCTCCCTACGAGCAGTACTTC. Its translation: CAISRTGSPYEQYF.

This clonotype came up a few times. The rearrangement uses TRBV11-1 and TRBJ1-6, with unresolved D. CDR1 is SGHAT and CDR2 is FQDESV in the germline V gene (reference sequence). This CDR3 comprises 12 residues. V lost 3 bases to trimming and J lost 7 bases, with 4 bases between them. Here the CDR3 DNA reads TGTGCCAGCAGCTTCACGAATTCACCCCTCCACTTT. It is translated as CASSFTNSPLHF.

This clonotype turned up a few times. V and J are TRBV5-6 and TRBJ2-7, with a weak D call TRBD2 (6 bases). Between the trimmed V and J ends, which lost 0 bases and 2 bases, there was a span of 9 bases. The CDR3 totals 14 residues. The germline CDR1 and CDR2 sequences are SGHDT and YYEEEE. CDR3 protein: CASSLGDSAYEQYF. The CDR3 DNA is TGTGCCAGCAGCTTGGGGGACTCCGCCTACGAGCAGTACTTC.

The V call is TRBV5-1, the J call TRBJ2-1; 15 bases line up with TRBD2. This CDR3 has 19 residues. The V segment lost 7 bases and the J segment 1 base; nucleotides outside the gene matches: 12. Germline CDR1 SGHRS, CDR2 YFSETQ. This CDR3 is CASGEGGLAGGPSYNEQFF. DNA for the CDR3: TGCGCCAGCGGGGAGGGGGGACTAGCGGGAGGACCTTCCTACAATGAGCAGTTCTTC.

Many counts were recorded for this clonotype. The chain employs TRBV27 and TRBJ1-1, with D unresolved. The V gene lost 4 bases and the J gene lost 2 bases, with 14 bases spanning the gap. Germline CDR1 reads MNHEY; CDR2 reads SMNVEV (reference sequence). The CDR3 is 15 residues long. CDR3 loop: CASSSEGRPNTEAFF. CDR3 nucleotide sequence: TGTGCCAGCAGTTCCGAGGGCCGACCTAACACTGAAGCTTTCTTT.

V usage is TRBV29-1 and J usage is TRBJ2-7; D is unclear. The germline V gene encodes CDR1 SQVTM and CDR2 ANQGSEA. V was trimmed by 5 bases and J by 4 bases, leaving 12 bases between them. The CDR3 totals 12 residues. In DNA form, the CDR3 reads TGCAGCGTTCCTGGACCTGCTTACGAGCAGTACTTC. Translation gives CSVPGPAYEQYF.

The table lists this clonotype with many counts. The rearrangement joins TRBV29-1 to TRBJ2-3, with D perhaps TRBD2 (6 bases). This CDR3 is 12 amino acids long. Trimming stripped 7 bases from V and 3 bases from J, with 11 bases between. Germline assignment: CDR1 SQVTM and CDR2 ANQGSEA. The CDR3 is CSAGRGTDTQYF. CDR3 bases: TGCAGCGCCGGGCGGGGTACAGATACGCAGTATTTT.

This clonotype appeared a few times. The rearrangement joins TRBV12-3 or TRBV12-4 to TRBJ2-7; 11 positions match TRBD1. V trimming: 3 bases; J trimming: 4 bases; junction bases outside the gene matches: 5. CDR3 length: 15 residues. The CDR3 DNA reads as TGTGCCAGCAGTTTTTCCGGACAGGGGGCGTACGAGCAGTACTTC. Translation: CASSFSGQGAYEQYF.

This clonotype has only a few counts. J is TRBJ2-7 and V is TRBV12-3 or TRBV12-4, with 9 bases matching TRBD1. The V gene end was trimmed by 5 bases and the J gene end by 1 base; junction bases not matched to a gene: 6. CDR3 length: 15 amino acids. CDR3 loop: CASSRTGGVSYEQYF. The CDR3 coding sequence is TGTGCCAGCAGTCGAACAGGGGGCGTATCCTACGAGCAGTACTTC.

This clonotype has a count of ten or more. The chain is built from TRBV5-4 and TRBJ1-1; 7 bases fit TRBD1. V shed 3 bases, J shed 1 base, and the junction held 6 bases outside the gene matches. Germline V gene lookup returns CDR1 SGHNT and CDR2 YYREEE (reference sequence). The CDR3 consists of 15 residues. The CDR3 DNA sequence: TGTGCCAGCAGCTACTCCGGGACAGCGAACACTGAAGCTTTCTTT. Protein product: CASSYSGTANTEAFF.

This clonotype was seen only a few times. Here the CDR3 DNA reads TGCAGTGCTAGAGATAGGGAGTATACGCAGTATTTT. It is translated as CSARDREYTQYF. The rearrangement links TRBV20-1 to TRBJ2-3; a possible D gene is TRBD2 (5 bases). The germline V gene encodes CDR1 DFQATT and CDR2 SNEGSKA (reference sequence). This CDR3 comprises 12 residues. The V end was cut by 0 bases, the J end by 7 bases, with 8 bases between.

This clonotype was detected a few times. The chain recombines TRBV3-1 with TRBJ1-5; unclear D gene. Germline CDR1 is LGHDT and CDR2 is YNNKEL (reference sequence). The CDR3 covers 13 residues. V lost 2 bases and J lost 3, with 5 bases in between. CDR3: CASSQFINQPQHF. Here the CDR3 DNA reads TGTGCCAGCAGCCAATTCATCAATCAGCCCCAGCATTTT. Looking up the rest from reference TRBV3-1 and TRBJ1-5 gives the full variable domain: DTAVSQTPKYLVTQMGNDKSIKCEQNLGHDTMYWYKQDSKKFLKIMFSYNNKELIINETVPNRFSPKSPDKAHLNLHINSLELGDSAVYFCASSQFINQPQHFGDGTRLSIL.

This clonotype was recorded a few times. The chain carries TRBV5-1 and TRBJ2-1; 13 bases are a match to TRBD2. Trimming cost V 5 bases and J 3 bases; bases outside gene matches: 11. This CDR3 is built from 18 residues. Per the germline V gene, CDR1 is SGHRS and CDR2 is YFSETQ. CDR3 sequence (DNA): TGCGCCAGCAGGCCTTGGACTAGCGGGAGTGGGGACTACAATGAGCAGTTCTTC. Protein product: CASRPWTSGSGDYNEQFF. The variable domain in full, completed from reference TRBV5-1 and TRBJ2-1, reads KAGVTQTPRYLIKTRGQQVTLSCSPISGHRSVSWYQQTPGQGLQFLFEYFSETQRNKGNFPGRFSGRQFSNSRSEMNVSTLELGDSALYLCASRPWTSGSGDYNEQFFGPGTRLTVL.

This clonotype was seen a handful of times. The chain couples TRBV3-1 to TRBJ1-5; no firm D call. Germline CDR1 LGHDT, CDR2 YNNKEL (reference sequence). This CDR3 has 13 residues. V was pared by 1 base and J by 7 bases, with 8 bases between. CDR3: CASSQVLGQPQHF. The CDR3 nucleotides are TGTGCCAGCAGCCAAGTCCTCGGGCAGCCCCAGCATTTT.

The chain links TRBV5-6 to TRBJ2-1; TRBD2 matches at 13 bases. V dropped 0 bases and J dropped 3; count of bases not matched to a gene: 6. CDR1 SGHDT and CDR2 YYEEEE come from the germline V gene. The CDR3 runs to 18 residues. The CDR3 DNA reads TGTGCCAGCAGCTTGGTACTAGCGGGAGGGCCTGGCTACAATGAGCAGTTCTTC. Protein: CASSLVLAGGPGYNEQFF.

This clonotype was seen just once. The chain joins TRBV10-3 to TRBJ1-3, with TRBD1 identical over 9 bases. V dropped 4 bases and J dropped 1; count of bases not matched to a gene: 5. Per germline, CDR1 ENHRY and CDR2 SYGVKD. The CDR3 runs to 16 residues. In DNA, the CDR3 is TGTGCCATCAGTGGAACCGGACAGGGGTCTGGAAACACCATATATTTT. It codes for CAISGTGQGSGNTIYF.

This clonotype was seen a few times. The CDR3 region has the DNA TGCGCCAGCAGCTTGGCCTTGATCGGGGGGAGCTCCTACAATGAGCAGTTCTTC. Amino acid sequence: CASSLALIGGSSYNEQFF. The chain employs TRBV5-1 and TRBJ2-1; 7 bases are a match to TRBD2. This CDR3 contains 18 residues. Germline CDR1 SGHRS, CDR2 YFSETQ. The junction had 9 bases not matched to a gene; V was cut back by 0 bases and J by 0 bases.

Only a few counts were recorded for this clonotype. The rearrangement links TRBV19 to TRBJ1-3; D gene unclear. CDR3 length: 13 amino acids. Germline CDR1 reads LNHDA; CDR2 reads SQIVND (reference sequence). V lost 7 bases to trimming and J lost 2 bases, with 9 bases between them. Here the CDR3 DNA reads TGTGCCAGTACCCCTCCGGCTGGAAACACCATATATTTT. Translated, it gives CASTPPAGNTIYF.

This clonotype was seen ten or more times. The chain recombines TRBV12-3 or TRBV12-4 with TRBJ2-1; TRBD1 or TRBD2 may be the D gene (6 bases each). The V gene lost 5 bases and the J gene lost 8 bases, with 19 bases spanning the gap. The CDR3 runs to 15 residues. In DNA form, the CDR3 reads TGTGCCAGCAGTGAAAGGGGGGCCCACCCCGATGAGCAGTTCTTC. Translated: CASSERGAHPDEQFF.

This chain's CDR3 is CASSPTTSRQGTEAFF. DNA of the CDR3: TGTGCCAGCAGTCCGACCACCTCCCGACAGGGAACTGAAGCTTTCTTT. The V and J genes are TRBV28 and TRBJ1-1, with 7 nucleotides matching TRBD1. Germline V gene sequence: CDR1 MDHEN, CDR2 SYDVKM. The CDR3 loop spans 16 amino acids. V lost 5 bases, J lost 5 bases, and 14 bases stayed unmatched.

This clonotype was seen a handful of times. V and J are TRBV18 and TRBJ2-1; 9 nucleotides align to TRBD2. J gave up 6 bases and V 5 bases, and 8 bases lay outside the gene matches. This CDR3 comprises 15 residues. Germline V CDR1 and CDR2: KGHSH, LQKENI. The CDR3 DNA is TGTGCCAGCTCAGACGGGGTAGCGGGAGTCAATGAGCAGTTCTTC. Amino acid sequence: CASSDGVAGVNEQFF. Based on the CDR3 plus reference TRBV18 and TRBJ2-1, the full variable domain is NAGVMQNPRHLVRRRGQEARLRCSPMKGHSHVYWYRQLPEEGLKFMVYLQKENIIDESGMPKERFSAEFPKEGPSILRIQQVVRGDSAAYFCASSDGVAGVNEQFFGPGTRLTVL.

V is TRBV5-1 and J is TRBJ2-1, with D unclear. The CDR3 length is 15 residues. Germline assignment: CDR1 SGHRS and CDR2 YFSETQ. The germline V and J ends were trimmed by 0 bases and 6 bases, with 13 bases remaining between them. The CDR3 sequence: CASSLEISKGNEQFF. The CDR3 DNA reads TGCGCCAGCAGCTTGGAAATCTCGAAGGGCAATGAGCAGTTCTTC.

This clonotype was seen a handful of times. The chain carries TRBV7-9 and TRBJ2-1; no clear D gene. The germline V gene has CDR1 SEHNR and CDR2 FQNEAQ (reference sequence). The V end lost 5 bases, the J end lost 4 bases, and 12 bases lay between the germline ends. There are 14 residues in the CDR3. CDR3 nucleotide sequence: TGTGCCAGCAGCCCCGGAGTAGTTTACAATGAGCAGTTCTTC. Translated, it gives CASSPGVVYNEQFF.

V is TRBV7-8 and J is TRBJ2-7; the D call may be TRBD1 or TRBD2 (5 bases each). Trimming removed 3 bases from V and 2 bases from J, with 17 bases in between. In germline, CDR1 is SGHVS, CDR2 FQNEAQ. The CDR3 loop spans 16 amino acids. CDR3 residues: CASSFAPRDQTYEQYF. The CDR3 DNA follows: TGTGCCAGCAGCTTCGCGCCCCGGGACCAGACCTACGAGCAGTACTTC. The full variable domain, with the rest looked up from reference TRBV7-8 and TRBJ2-7, is GAGVSQSPRYKVAKRGQDVALRCDPISGHVSLFWYQQALGQGPEFLTYFQNEAQLDKSGLPSDRFFAERPEGSVSTLKIQRTQQEDSAVYLCASSFAPRDQTYEQYFGPGTRLTVT.

The V gene is TRBV5-1, the J gene TRBJ2-5, with D perhaps TRBD1 (5 bases). V gave up 0 bases and J gave up 4 bases, with 13 bases separating them. The CDR3 is made up of 15 amino acids. In germline, CDR1 is SGHRS, CDR2 YFSETQ. The CDR3 spells CASSLEGVGLETQYF. The CDR3 DNA reads as TGCGCCAGCAGCTTGGAAGGGGTCGGATTAGAGACCCAGTACTTC.

In its sample, this clonotype was seen a few times. This chain uses TRBV29-1 with TRBJ1-2, with TRBD1 as a possible D gene (5 bases). CDR3 length equals 12 residues. Trimming took 4 bases from V and 6 from J, leaving 12 bases between them. In germline, CDR1 is SQVTM, CDR2 ANQGSEA. The DNA for the CDR3 is TGCAGCGTTGTGTCCGGGGACGATGGCTACACCTTC. Amino acids: CSVVSGDDGYTF.